These 5 T cell receptor beta chains came from one sample sequenced in a study of shared clonotypes between healthy human individuals. Assay used: immunoSEQ multiplex PCR; TCRdb lists only in-frame clones, some missing. The data show around 2.5 million clones, approximately 93% seen once. The sample was naive CD4+ T cells from PBMCs. The sample's subset: CD45RA+ positively selected. The source of these receptors is a young man in good health. Some clones in this sample may be carry-over from other donors' samples.

The rearrangement links TRBV19 to TRBJ2-7, with TRBD1 identical over 9 bases. The germline V gene has CDR1 LNHDA and CDR2 SQIVND (reference sequence). The V gene end was trimmed by 9 bases and the J gene end by 2 bases; junction bases not matched to a gene: 17. This CDR3 is 17 amino acids long. The CDR3 DNA follows: TGTGCCAGCAGAAGGGGGATCGGACAGGGGCCTACCTACGAGCAGTACTTC. This encodes CASRRGIGQGPTYEQYF.

This clone has only one observation. The V and J genes are TRBV15 and TRBJ2-1; either TRBD1 or TRBD2 may fit D (7 bases each). CDR1 is LNHNV, CDR2 YYDKDF, per germline (reference sequence). The V gene lost 8 bases and the J gene lost 4 bases, with 15 bases spanning the gap. The CDR3 extends over 14 amino acids. CDR3 in amino acids: CATSRAGQYNEQFF. The DNA of the CDR3 is TGTGCCACCTCGAGAGCGGGACAGTACAATGAGCAGTTCTTC.

The chain links TRBV5-4 to TRBJ1-1; 7 bases are shared with TRBD1. Germline V gene lookup returns CDR1 SGHNT and CDR2 YYREEE (reference sequence). CDR3 length equals 14 residues. V was clipped by 4 bases and J by 1 base; unmatched bases: 4. Written as DNA, the CDR3 is TGTGCCAGCAGCGAGGGACAGCAGAACACTGAAGCTTTCTTT. Protein: CASSEGQQNTEAFF. The full variable domain, rest sourced from reference TRBV5-4 and TRBJ1-1, is ETGVTQSPTHLIKTRGQQVTLRCSSQSGHNTVSWYQQALGQGPQFIFQYYREEENGRGNFPPRFSGLQFPNYSSELNVNALELDDSALYLCASSEGQQNTEAFFGQGTRLTVV.

This clone was observed a single time. The CDR3: CASLHNEQFF. Here the CDR3 DNA reads TGTGCCAGCTTGCACAATGAGCAGTTCTTC. The chain combines TRBV2 with TRBJ2-1, with D hard to call. Germline-derived CDR1 and CDR2 are SNHLY and FYNNEI. The CDR3 is 10 residues long. The ends were cut back, 8 bases at V and 5 bases at J, with 4 bases in the middle.

This clone was counted a single time. The chain recombines TRBV25-1 with TRBJ2-3, with 10 bases lining up with TRBD1. Germline V lookup: CDR1 MGHDK, CDR2 SYGVNS. The CDR3 covers 14 residues. V shed 4 bases, J shed 2 bases, and the junction held 0 bases outside the gene matches. DNA for the CDR3: TGTGCCAGCAGTGGACAGGGGGCCACAGATACGCAGTATTTT. Translated: CASSGQGATDTQYF.